Given below is one TCR beta chain in context. This record comes from a study of blood T cell repertoires in COVID-19. Enrolment of Seattle patients took place during active infection, and they were followed longitudinally. Losses at the gene ends were 1 base for V and 6 bases for J; bases not matched to a gene: 4. Looked up from germline, CDR1 is SSHAT and CDR2 is FNYEAQ (reference sequence). The CDR3 length is 14 residues. Per the authors' pipeline: From reference gene primer amplification, estimates of nucleated cell counts were derived. Clones were sequenced by immunoSEQ multiplex PCR, and TCRdb holds only the in-frame ones, with some missing. The D gene and trimming were derived from the DNA, and the V and J assignments and clone size from that table. Found here are roughly 410,000 clones, more than 70% of them singletons; the top ten hold about 2.1%.

The specimen sequenced was peripheral blood. This TCR came from a woman in her sixties with COVID-19, enrolled during active disease. The chain couples TRBV7-7 to TRBJ2-3; the match to TRBD1 covers 7 bases. This chain's CDR3 is CASSLGGGGDTQYF. In nucleotides, the CDR3 is TGTGCCAGCAGCTTAGGAGGGGGCGGGGATACGCAGTATTTT.